These 27 T cell receptor beta chains share one sample of origin, sequenced in a study of Ad26.COV2.S vaccination and SARS-CoV-2 variants. The treatment here: 19 received Ad26.COV2.S at low or high dose, single or two shots; 5 received placebo; per-sample allocation not given. Sampling occurred on day 63 after the first vaccine or placebo injection. Assay: immunoSEQ multiplex PCR; the TCRdb copy retains only in-frame clones and omits some. The table has almost 400,000 clones, over 75% seen once. The material was peripheral blood, obtained in a trial of Ad26.COV2.S vaccine versus placebo. The origin of the receptors is a person aged 18 to 59 who received the Ad26.COV2.S COVID-19 vaccine or a placebo.

The chain links TRBV5-1 to TRBJ2-5; D is uncertain. The V end was cut by 7 bases, the J end by 1 base, with 11 bases between. Germline V gene lookup returns CDR1 SGHRS and CDR2 YFSETQ. This CDR3 has 13 amino acids. The CDR3 bases are TGCGCCAGCCACAACGTCGGCCAAGAGACCCAGTACTTC. Translating gives CASHNVGQETQYF.

The chain employs TRBV4-1 and TRBJ1-3; D unresolved. Trimming cost V 1 base and J 5 bases, with 12 bases left between them. The CDR3 covers 15 residues. The germline V gene has CDR1 MGHRA and CDR2 YSYEKL. The CDR3, as DNA: TGCGCCAGCAGCCAAGGAGCCCGTATCAGAAACACCATATATTTT. This codes for CASSQGARIRNTIYF.

The chain is built from TRBV5-6 and TRBJ2-7, with a possible D match to TRBD2 (6 bases). Deletions cut 0 bases from V and 2 bases from J, with 12 bases between. The CDR3 is 15 residues long. Germline values: CDR1 SGHDT, CDR2 YYEEEE. CDR3: CASSLGGAPAYEQYF. The CDR3 bases are TGTGCCAGCAGCTTGGGCGGGGCTCCTGCCTACGAGCAGTACTTC.

This clone was detected a few times. The rearrangement joins TRBV7-9 to TRBJ2-7, with no clear D. The CDR3 contains 14 residues. The ends were cut back, 1 base at V and 0 bases at J, with 7 bases in the middle. From germline, CDR1 is SEHNR and CDR2 FQNEAQ (reference sequence). The CDR3 DNA is TGTGCCAGCAGCTTAGGAACAGACTCCTACGAGCAGTACTTC. It translates to CASSLGTDSYEQYF.

CDR3 coding DNA: TGTGCCAGCTCACCAGATAGGGACAGGGGAAGAGAGACCCAGTACTTC. Its translation is CASSPDRDRGRETQYF. V usage is TRBV18 and J usage is TRBJ2-5; 10 bases line up with TRBD1. With V trimmed by 2 bases and J by 4 bases, 7 bases remained unmatched. This CDR3 region has 16 residues. The germline gives CDR1 KGHSH, CDR2 LQKENI.

V is TRBV21-1 and J is TRBJ2-7; TRBD2 was called by the table and not checked on the DNA. TRBV21-1 is a known pseudogene. This CDR3 is 16 amino acids long. CDR3 nucleotides: TGTGCCAGCAGACGGGGAAAGCTAGCGGGGATCTACGAGCAGTACTTC. Its protein is CASRRGKLAGIYEQYF.

The gene calls are TRBV30 and TRBJ1-2, with a tentative D call TRBD1 (5 bases). The CDR3 totals 13 residues. Germline CDR1 and CDR2: GTSNPN and SVGIG (reference sequence). V lost 6 bases and J 0 bases, leaving 11 bases between the germline ends. The chain's CDR3 is CACGHGANYGYTF. In DNA, the CDR3 is TGTGCCTGCGGACACGGCGCTAACTATGGCTACACCTTC.

For the CDR3, the DNA is TGTGCCAGCAGCCCCCCCGGCGGGACTAAGGGCACCGGGGAGCTGTTTTTT. It is translated as CASSPPGGTKGTGELFF. V is TRBV7-9 and J is TRBJ2-2, with TRBD2 matching 7 bases. Germline V CDR1 and CDR2: SEHNR, FQNEAQ (reference sequence). The CDR3 runs 17 residues. With V trimmed by 5 bases and J by 4 bases, 13 bases remained unmatched.

The V call is TRBV3-1 (or the pseudogene TRBV3-2), the J call TRBJ2-3; TRBD2 matches 9 bases. Trimming cost V 0 bases and J 2 bases; bases outside gene matches: 12. Germline assignment: CDR1 LGHDT and CDR2 YNNKEL (reference sequence). The CDR3 contains 19 residues. The CDR3 region has the DNA TGTGCCAGCAGCCAAGATAGGATTTTCGGGACTAGCCCCACAGATACGCAGTATTTT. Encoded protein: CASSQDRIFGTSPTDTQYF.

The rearrangement uses TRBV7-9 and TRBJ2-7; the D gene is possibly TRBD1 (5 bases). The ends were cut back, 0 bases at V and 3 bases at J, with 12 bases in the middle. This CDR3 comprises 15 residues. Germline V gives CDR1 SEHNR, CDR2 FQNEAQ (reference sequence). The CDR3 protein is CASSLALLQDYEQYF. Here the CDR3 DNA reads TGTGCCAGCAGCTTAGCGCTTTTACAGGACTACGAGCAGTACTTC.

This clone was counted a single time. The chain joins TRBV14 to TRBJ2-1, with 16 positions matching TRBD2. This CDR3 is built from 22 residues. V lost 9 bases, J lost 2 bases, and 22 bases stayed unmatched. Germline V gene sequence: CDR1 SGHDN, CDR2 FVKESK. The CDR3 DNA reads as TGTGCCAGGGGTCCGGGACTAGCGGGAGGGCCGTCCCGAGTTCTACCCTACAATGAGCAGTTCTTC. Amino acid sequence: CARGPGLAGGPSRVLPYNEQFF.

This clone was seen a single time. This chain links TRBV3-1 (or the pseudogene TRBV3-2) with TRBJ1-1; possibly TRBD1 for D (5 bases). The CDR3 length is 16 residues. Trimming removed 1 base from V and 5 bases from J, with 17 bases in between. CDR1 is LGHDT, CDR2 YNNKEL, per germline (reference sequence). As DNA, the CDR3 is TGTGCCAGCAGCCAAGGCTCCATTCAGGGAAGGACTGAAGCTTTCTTT. This sequence encodes CASSQGSIQGRTEAFF.

This clone was found a few times. V is TRBV7-9 and J is TRBJ2-7; D call uncertain. CDR3 size: 14 residues. Per the germline V gene, CDR1 is SEHNR and CDR2 is FQNEAQ (reference sequence). The V gene lost 1 base and the J gene lost 5 bases, with 12 bases spanning the gap. The CDR3: CASSLGLGVNEQYF. The CDR3 nucleotides are TGTGCCAGCAGCTTAGGTCTTGGGGTAAACGAGCAGTACTTC.

The gene calls are TRBV11-3 and TRBJ2-5; 12 bases line up with TRBD2. Germline assignment: CDR1 SGHNT and CDR2 YENEEA. This CDR3 has 15 residues. The J segment lost 5 bases and the V segment lost 5 bases, leaving 6 bases of the junction unmatched. The CDR3 loop is CASSPRLAGAETQYF. The CDR3 DNA is TGTGCCAGCAGCCCGCGACTAGCGGGAGCTGAGACCCAGTACTTC.

As for this clone: The same CDR3 can be traced to other DNA sequences in this sample. The chain joins TRBV28 to TRBJ2-1, with D perhaps assigned TRBD1 or TRBD2 (5 bases each). The CDR3 extends over 14 amino acids. V was shortened by 2 bases and J by 0 bases, with 5 bases between the two germline ends. The V gene's germline CDR1 is MDHEN and CDR2 SYDVKM. CDR3 nucleotides: TGTGCCAGCAGTTTAGGGGGCTCCTACAATGAGCAGTTCTTC. It encodes CASSLGGSYNEQFF. Looking up the rest from reference TRBV28 and TRBJ2-1 gives the full variable domain: DVKVTQSSRYLVKRTGEKVFLECVQDMDHENMFWYRQDPGLGLRLIYFSYDVKMKEKGDIPEGYSVSREKKERFSLILESASTNQTSMYLCASSLGGSYNEQFFGPGTRLTVL.

The CDR3 DNA reads as TGTGCCAGCAGGGAAACAGGGGTCCTGGACTATGGCTACACCTTC. Encoded protein: CASRETGVLDYGYTF. The rearrangement joins TRBV25-1 to TRBJ1-2; TRBD1 agrees at 7 bases. Germline V gene lookup returns CDR1 MGHDK and CDR2 SYGVNS. The CDR3 spans 15 residues. The trim removed 6 bases at V and 3 bases at J, leaving 10 bases unmatched.

This chain joins TRBV6-5 and TRBJ1-1, with a tentative D call TRBD1 (5 bases). The V end was cut by 6 bases, the J end by 2 bases, with 13 bases between. The germline gives CDR1 MNHEY, CDR2 SVGAGI. This CDR3 spans 14 amino acids. This CDR3 reads CASRDGHVNTEAFF. The CDR3, as DNA: TGTGCCAGCAGAGACGGACACGTTAACACTGAAGCTTTCTTT.

This chain joins TRBV6-5 and TRBJ2-1; D ambiguous. Trimming pared 0 bases from V and 5 bases from J, leaving 8 bases between. Germline V gene data show CDR1 as MNHEY and CDR2 as SVGAGI. CDR3 size: 14 residues. CDR3 amino acids: CASSYSGTHNEQFF. In DNA form, the CDR3 reads TGTGCCAGCAGTTACTCAGGAACCCACAATGAGCAGTTCTTC.

This chain links TRBV9 with TRBJ2-1, with TRBD2 identical over 7 bases. The CDR3 is 16 amino acids. Germline values: CDR1 SGDLS, CDR2 YYNGEE. The V segment lost 0 bases and the J segment 3 bases; nucleotides outside the gene matches: 6. CDR3 in amino acids: CASSVAASGVYNEQFF. CDR3 bases: TGTGCCAGCAGCGTAGCGGCTAGCGGTGTCTACAATGAGCAGTTCTTC.

This clone was detected only once. This chain joins TRBV7-7 and TRBJ2-1, with 7 bases matching TRBD2. Germline CDR1 is SSHAT and CDR2 is FNYEAQ (reference sequence). V trimming: 5 bases; J trimming: 4 bases; junction bases outside the gene matches: 20. This CDR3 has 19 residues. The CDR3 DNA sequence: TGTGCCAGCAGCCGTTATAGCCTTAGAGGGAGGGCCGTATACAATGAGCAGTTCTTC. The encoded protein is CASSRYSLRGRAVYNEQFF.

J is TRBJ2-1 and V is TRBV11-3; D is ambiguous. This CDR3 is 12 amino acids long. V was clipped by 7 bases and J by 10 bases, with 14 bases between them. CDR1 is SGHNT and CDR2 is YENEEA in the germline V gene. The CDR3 reads CASTPTGREQFF. As DNA, the CDR3 is TGTGCCAGCACCCCCACGGGTCGGGAGCAGTTCTTC.

The rearrangement joins TRBV4-1 to TRBJ2-3, with TRBD2 identical over 10 bases. The CDR3 spans 17 residues. V trimming: 0 bases; J trimming: 12 bases; junction bases outside the gene matches: 15. Germline V gives CDR1 MGHRA, CDR2 YSYEKL. The DNA of the CDR3 is TGCGCCAGCAGCCAAGATGGAGGGCTAGCGGGAGAGGGAAGACAGTATTTT. Its translation is CASSQDGGLAGEGRQYF.

The chain carries TRBV12-5 and TRBJ1-5; TRBD1 matches 10 bases. This CDR3 comprises 20 residues. V was clipped by 1 base and J by 3 bases; unmatched bases: 15. The V gene's germline CDR1 is LGHNT and CDR2 FRNRAP. CDR3 in DNA: TGTGCTAGTGGTTTGGACCCCACCTTCCGGGACAGGGGTTCCAATCAGCCCCAGCATTTT. This gives the protein CASGLDPTFRDRGSNQPQHF.

At least ten counts were recorded for this clone. The J gene is TRBJ1-5, the V gene TRBV27, with TRBD1 matching over 7 bases. The germline CDR1 and CDR2 sequences are MNHEY and SMNVEV (reference sequence). The junction had 7 bases not matched to a gene; V was cut back by 5 bases and J by 6 bases. The CDR3 has 14 residues. The chain's CDR3 is CASSTGQSSQPQHF. The CDR3 coding sequence is TGTGCCAGCAGTACGGGACAGAGTAGTCAGCCCCAGCATTTT.

The chain links TRBV7-8 to TRBJ2-1, with 10 bases fitting TRBD1. V lost 4 bases and J lost 5; bases outside the gene matches: 5. The germline V gene encodes CDR1 SGHVS and CDR2 FQNEAQ. The CDR3 spans 15 residues. The CDR3 DNA follows: TGTGCCAGCAGCTCGTACGGGACAGGGGACAATGAGCAGTTCTTC. Translation: CASSSYGTGDNEQFF.

The chain recombines TRBV5-1 with TRBJ2-7; D call uncertain. Germline loops: CDR1 SGHRS, CDR2 YFSETQ. V was shortened by 4 bases and J by 5 bases, with 13 bases between the two germline ends. This CDR3 spans 13 amino acids. CDR3 in amino acids: CASSRSVVDEQYF. In DNA form, the CDR3 reads TGCGCCAGCAGCCGGTCGGTAGTGGACGAGCAGTACTTC.

Details on this clone: This specimen includes other DNA sequences encoding the same CDR3. The V call is TRBV3-1 (or the pseudogene TRBV3-2), the J call TRBJ2-6; possible D gene TRBD2, 7 bases. CDR1 is LGHDT, CDR2 YNNKEL, per germline (reference sequence). The CDR3 has 16 amino acids. V was shortened by 3 bases and J by 4 bases, with 13 bases between the two germline ends. For the CDR3, the DNA is TGTGCCAGCAGCCAGATAGGGAGGGGGGGGGCCAACGTCCTGACTTTC. Translation gives CASSQIGRGGANVLTF.